These 27 T cell receptor beta chains were all obtained from the same sample, sequenced in a study of blood T cell repertoires in COVID-19. Sequenced by immunoSEQ multiplex PCR; TCRdb stores in-frame clones only, minus some. The data show about 120,000 clones, 80% to 90% seen once. Sample: peripheral blood. Receptor source: a man at least 80 years old with active or convalescent COVID-19.

DNA for the CDR3: TGTGCCACCAGCACCGGTAGCGGGGGAACAGATACGCAGTATTTT. This translates into CATSTGSGGTDTQYF. The chain uses TRBV15 and TRBJ2-3; 9 bases agree with TRBD2. The CDR3 spans 15 residues. The V gene end was trimmed by 4 bases and the J gene end by 3 bases; junction bases not matched to a gene: 5. Germline CDR1 reads LNHNV; CDR2 reads YYDKDF (reference sequence).

The chain combines TRBV6-2 or TRBV6-3 with TRBJ2-3; D is possibly TRBD2 (6 bases). Germline V gene data show CDR1 as MNHEY and CDR2 as SVGEGT. Trimming removed 5 bases from V and 1 base from J, with 19 bases in between. CDR3 length: 17 residues. The CDR3 DNA reads as TGTGCCAGCAGTCCCCTCCCCGGGCGGGGCGGCACAGATACGCAGTATTTT. Protein: CASSPLPGRGGTDTQYF.

This chain links TRBV6-4 with TRBJ2-1, with 7 positions matching TRBD2. The germline CDR1 and CDR2 sequences are MRHNA and SNTAGT. The V segment lost 5 bases and the J segment 0 bases; nucleotides outside the gene matches: 7. The CDR3 is 16 amino acids. The CDR3 nucleotides are TGTGCCAGCAGTAGGGGCGGGGGTCTCTCCTACAATGAGCAGTTCTTC. It encodes CASSRGGGLSYNEQFF.

This clone came up once. V usage is TRBV5-1 and J usage is TRBJ1-4, with D unclear. Germline V lookup: CDR1 SGHRS, CDR2 YFSETQ. CDR3 length equals 14 residues. V was clipped by 0 bases and J by 3 bases, with 6 bases between them. The CDR3 loop is CASSLAQSNEKLFF. In DNA, the CDR3 is TGCGCCAGCAGCTTGGCACAGTCTAATGAAAAACTGTTTTTT. The full variable domain, its missing parts supplied by reference TRBV5-1 and TRBJ1-4, is KAGVTQTPRYLIKTRGQQVTLSCSPISGHRSVSWYQQTPGQGLQFLFEYFSETQRNKGNFPGRFSGRQFSNSRSEMNVSTLELGDSALYLCASSLAQSNEKLFFGSGTQLSVL.

In its sample, this clone was seen a few times. This chain links TRBV20-1 with TRBJ1-2; D uncertain. Germline CDR1 is DFQATT and CDR2 is SNEGSKA (reference sequence). V shed 3 bases and J shed 8 bases, with 10 bases lying between them. There are 11 residues in the CDR3. CDR3 in DNA: TGCAGTGCTAGGGGTATCGGGGGCTACACCTTC. Protein sequence: CSARGIGGYTF.

CDR3 in amino acids: CASSQDRDRKNYGYTF. CDR3 DNA sequence: TGTGCCAGCAGCCAAGATCGGGACAGGAAAAACTATGGCTACACCTTC. V gene TRBV3-1 (or the pseudogene TRBV3-2) combines with J gene TRBJ1-2; 8 bases map to TRBD1. J was trimmed by 2 bases and V by 0 bases; bases with no gene match: 5. CDR1 is LGHDT, CDR2 YNNKEL, per germline (reference sequence). This CDR3 comprises 16 residues.

The chain is built from TRBV2 and TRBJ2-1, with TRBD2 matching 12 bases. Trimming at V came to 6 bases and at J to 0 bases, leaving 3 bases not matched to a gene. CDR3 length equals 16 residues. CDR1 SNHLY and CDR2 FYNNEI come from the germline V gene. CDR3 sequence reads: CASRGTSGHSYNEQFF. DNA of the CDR3: TGTGCCAGCAGAGGGACTAGCGGGCACTCCTACAATGAGCAGTTCTTC.

This sequence joins TRBV2 and TRBJ2-2; perhaps TRBD2 as D (7 bases). V dropped 0 bases and J dropped 6 bases, with 11 bases sitting between them. In germline, CDR1 is SNHLY, CDR2 FYNNEI. The CDR3 consists of 15 residues. CDR3 region: CASSEAGGPPGELFF. The CDR3 DNA sequence: TGTGCCAGCAGTGAAGCGGGGGGGCCGCCCGGGGAGCTGTTTTTT.

This chain joins TRBV7-2 and TRBJ2-1; 8 nucleotides align to TRBD2. CDR3 size: 13 residues. V gave up 5 bases and J gave up 11 bases; unmatched junction bases: 8. CDR1 is SGHTA, CDR2 FQGNSA, per germline. CDR3 protein: CASSVEAGGKQFF. DNA of the CDR3: TGTGCCAGCAGCGTCGAGGCGGGGGGAAAGCAGTTCTTC.

CDR3 DNA: TGTGCCAGCAGCGCCGGGACACCCAGCACAGATACGCAGTATTTT. Translating it yields CASSAGTPSTDTQYF. The chain uses TRBV7-2 and TRBJ2-3, with D perhaps matching TRBD1 (6 bases). Trimming pared 5 bases from V and 0 bases from J, leaving 12 bases between. In germline, CDR1 is SGHTA, CDR2 FQGNSA. The CDR3 sequence is 15 residues long.

The chain has TRBV30 and TRBJ1-2; 7 bases map to TRBD1. There are 14 residues in the CDR3. V dropped 1 base and J dropped 4; count of bases not matched to a gene: 6. Looked up from germline, CDR1 is GTSNPN and CDR2 is SVGIG (reference sequence). CDR3 protein: CAWSENRGTYGYTF. The DNA for the CDR3 is TGTGCCTGGAGTGAAAACAGGGGAACCTATGGCTACACCTTC.

V is TRBV2 and J is TRBJ1-2, with D possibly TRBD1 on 5 matching bases. V shed 6 bases and J shed 1 base, with 6 bases lying between them. Germline loops: CDR1 SNHLY, CDR2 FYNNEI. CDR3 length: 12 residues. The chain's CDR3 is CASRTDNYGYTF. The CDR3, as DNA: TGTGCCAGCAGGACAGATAACTATGGCTACACCTTC.

This chain connects TRBV6-1 to TRBJ1-1; the D gene is possibly TRBD1 (5 bases). V lost 5 bases and J lost 3, with 10 bases in between. The CDR3 runs 13 residues. Germline V CDR1 and CDR2: MNHNS, SASEGT. CDR3 region: CASSLGQDTEAFF. CDR3 bases: TGTGCCAGCAGTCTGGGGCAGGACACTGAAGCTTTCTTT.

This chain joins TRBV4-3 and TRBJ2-7; D possibly corresponds to TRBD2 (5 bases). Trimming took off 0 bases at V and 4 bases at J, with 16 bases between the two ends. Germline V gene lookup returns CDR1 LGHNA and CDR2 YSLEER. CDR3 length: 16 residues. The CDR3 reads CASSQEVGRLRYEQYF. The CDR3 DNA reads as TGCGCCAGCAGCCAAGAGGTAGGGAGACTACGGTACGAGCAGTACTTC.

The chain is built from TRBV7-2 and TRBJ2-1, with D unclear. The germline V gene has CDR1 SGHTA and CDR2 FQGNSA. Trimming removed 0 bases from V and 10 bases from J, with 10 bases in between. The CDR3 spans 13 residues. Here the CDR3 reads CASSLAVNGEQFF. DNA for the CDR3: TGTGCCAGCAGCTTAGCCGTTAACGGGGAGCAGTTCTTC.

The CDR3 DNA sequence: TGTGCCAGCAGTGATAGGAGGACTAGTCTCGATGAGCAGTTCTTC. As protein: CASSDRRTSLDEQFF. The V call is TRBV25-1, the J call TRBJ2-1; TRBD2 matches at 7 bases. J lost 8 bases, V lost 3 bases, and 10 bases had no gene match. The CDR3 loop spans 15 amino acids. CDR1 MGHDK and CDR2 SYGVNS come from the germline V gene.

The CDR3 sequence is CASRRQATSGNTIYF. CDR3 coding DNA: TGTGCCAGCCGCCGACAGGCGACCTCTGGAAACACCATATATTTT. The rearrangement joins TRBV2 to TRBJ1-3, with D maybe TRBD1 (6 bases). The CDR3 length is 15 residues. Germline values: CDR1 SNHLY, CDR2 FYNNEI. The V end was cut by 8 bases, the J end by 0 bases, with 14 bases between. The full variable domain, with the rest looked up from reference TRBV2 and TRBJ1-3, is EPEVTQTPSHQVTQMGQEVILRCVPISNHLYFYWYRQILGQKVEFLVSFYNNEISEKSEIFDDQFSVERPDGSNFTLKIRSTKLEDSAMYFCASRRQATSGNTIYFGEGSWLTVV.

The chain uses TRBV10-3 and TRBJ2-2; 11 bases are a match to TRBD2. CDR3 length equals 16 residues. With 6 bases clipped from V and 3 bases from J, the junction kept 6 bases outside the gene matches. Germline V gene sequence: CDR1 ENHRY, CDR2 SYGVKD. CDR3 protein: CAIRILAGAHTGELFF. CDR3 DNA sequence: TGTGCCATCAGAATACTAGCGGGGGCGCACACCGGGGAGCTGTTTTTT.

The gene calls are TRBV7-3 and TRBJ1-1; unclear D gene. Germline CDR1 and CDR2: SGHTA and FQGTGA. V gave up 2 bases and J gave up 1 base, with 5 bases separating them. The CDR3 covers 13 residues. CDR3 nucleotides: TGTGCCAGCAGCTTATTACAGAACACTGAAGCTTTCTTT. As protein: CASSLLQNTEAFF. Filled out from reference TRBV7-3 and TRBJ1-1, the complete variable domain reads GAGVSQTPSNKVTEKGKYVELRCDPISGHTALYWYRQSLGQGPEFLIYFQGTGAADDSGLPNDRFFAVRPEGSVSTLKIQRTERGDSAVYLCASSLLQNTEAFFGQGTRLTVV.

This chain links TRBV5-1 with TRBJ1-4; the match to TRBD1 covers 7 bases. Trimming cost V 3 bases and J 5 bases; bases outside gene matches: 7. The CDR3 loop spans 15 amino acids. Germline CDR1 and CDR2: SGHRS and YFSETQ. The CDR3 DNA follows: TGCGCCAGCAGCTCCCGGACAGGACAAAATGAAAAACTGTTTTTT. Protein: CASSSRTGQNEKLFF. Full variable domain (outside the CDR3, taken from reference TRBV5-1 and TRBJ1-4): KAGVTQTPRYLIKTRGQQVTLSCSPISGHRSVSWYQQTPGQGLQFLFEYFSETQRNKGNFPGRFSGRQFSNSRSEMNVSTLELGDSALYLCASSSRTGQNEKLFFGSGTQLSVL.

The rearrangement uses TRBV11-2 and TRBJ2-7; no reliable D call. There are 13 residues in the CDR3. Trimming left V 2 bases short and J 2 bases short, with 7 bases between. Germline V gene lookup returns CDR1 SGHAT and CDR2 FQNNGV. In DNA, the CDR3 is TGTGCCAGCAGCTTAAGCCAAGCCTACGAGCAGTACTTC. Protein sequence: CASSLSQAYEQYF.

The chain combines TRBV28 with TRBJ2-3, with 7 bases fitting TRBD1. Germline V lookup: CDR1 MDHEN, CDR2 SYDVKM. The CDR3 sequence is 16 residues long. V dropped 8 bases and J dropped 0; count of bases not matched to a gene: 11. CDR3 loop: CASSRTGPMSTDTQYF. DNA for the CDR3: TGTGCCAGCTCTAGGACAGGTCCTATGAGCACAGATACGCAGTATTTT.

The V and J genes are TRBV2 and TRBJ1-5; 8 bases fit TRBD1. V lost 4 bases and J lost 2; bases outside the gene matches: 1. Germline loops: CDR1 SNHLY, CDR2 FYNNEI. CDR3 size: 14 residues. CDR3 loop: CASSVQGGNQPQHF. In DNA form, the CDR3 reads TGTGCCAGCAGTGTACAGGGGGGCAATCAGCCCCAGCATTTT. The full variable domain, with the rest looked up from reference TRBV2 and TRBJ1-5, is EPEVTQTPSHQVTQMGQEVILRCVPISNHLYFYWYRQILGQKVEFLVSFYNNEISEKSEIFDDQFSVERPDGSNFTLKIRSTKLEDSAMYFCASSVQGGNQPQHFGDGTRLSIL.

A remark on this clone: Other DNA sequences within the sample encode an identical CDR3. The chain links TRBV9 to TRBJ2-3; TRBD1 matches at 10 bases. Unmatched junction bases numbered 4, after V lost 3 bases and J lost 6 bases. Germline CDR1 SGDLS, CDR2 YYNGEE. The CDR3 length is 14 residues. The CDR3 reads CASSAGQGPDTQYF. For the CDR3, the DNA is TGTGCCAGCAGCGCGGGACAGGGGCCGGATACGCAGTATTTT.

The genes are TRBV3-1 (or the pseudogene TRBV3-2) and TRBJ2-5; D is uncertain. Germline V gene lookup returns CDR1 LGHDT and CDR2 YNNKEL (reference sequence). The CDR3 covers 14 residues. V was clipped by 1 base and J by 5 bases, with 11 bases between them. The CDR3 coding sequence is TGTGCCAGCAGCCAAGTGGTTAGCTATGAGACCCAGTACTTC. This codes for CASSQVVSYETQYF.

This clone was recorded once. The genes are TRBV4-3 and TRBJ2-7; TRBD2 agrees at 10 bases. The germline CDR1 and CDR2 sequences are LGHNA and YSLEER. J lost 2 bases, V lost 1 base, and 2 bases had no gene match. The CDR3 is 15 residues long. The CDR3 is CASSQATSGAYEQYF. In nucleotides, the CDR3 is TGCGCCAGCAGCCAAGCCACTAGCGGGGCCTACGAGCAGTACTTC.

The chain links TRBV2 to TRBJ2-1; TRBD1 aligns across 7 bases. V trimming: 4 bases; J trimming: 7 bases; junction bases outside the gene matches: 7. CDR3 length: 14 amino acids. The germline CDR1 and CDR2 sequences are SNHLY and FYNNEI. The DNA for the CDR3 is TGTGCCAGCAGTGCTCCGGGACAGAGTAATGAGCAGTTCTTC. Translating gives CASSAPGQSNEQFF.